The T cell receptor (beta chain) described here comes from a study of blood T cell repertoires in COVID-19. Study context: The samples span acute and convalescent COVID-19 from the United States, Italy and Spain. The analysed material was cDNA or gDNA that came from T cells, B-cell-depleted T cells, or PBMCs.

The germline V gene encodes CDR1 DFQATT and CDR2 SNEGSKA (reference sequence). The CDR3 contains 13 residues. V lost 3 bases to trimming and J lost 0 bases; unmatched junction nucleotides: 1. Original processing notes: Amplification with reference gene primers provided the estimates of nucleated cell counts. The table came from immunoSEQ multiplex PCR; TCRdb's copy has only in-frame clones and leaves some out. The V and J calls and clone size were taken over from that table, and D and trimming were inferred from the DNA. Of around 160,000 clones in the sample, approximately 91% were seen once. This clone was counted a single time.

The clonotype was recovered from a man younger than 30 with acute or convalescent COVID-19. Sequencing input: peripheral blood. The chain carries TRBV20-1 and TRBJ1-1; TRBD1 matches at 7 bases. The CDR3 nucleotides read TGCAGTGCTAGTGGGACAGTGAACACTGAAGCTTTCTTT. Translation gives CSASGTVNTEAFF.